This record looks at one T cell receptor beta chain sequence and its context. This entry is derived from a study of shared clonotypes between healthy human individuals. Sequencing used immunoSEQ multiplex PCR; TCRdb keeps in-frame clones, though not all of them. The sample lists about 520,000 clones, 70% to 85% occurring once. Germline CDR1 reads MNHEY; CDR2 reads SMNVEV (reference sequence). This CDR3 contains 14 residues. J was trimmed by 13 bases and V by 5 bases; bases with no gene match: 14. The receptor was isolated from a woman aged 40 to 50 in good health. Some clones in this sample may be carry-over from other donors' samples. The sample was PBMCs. V is TRBV27 and J is TRBJ2-5; 9 bases agree with TRBD1. This CDR3 reads CASSPSGTGPSRYF. CDR3 DNA sequence: TGTGCCAGCAGTCCGTCGGGGACAGGGCCGTCGCGGTACTTC.